Below are 16 T cell receptor beta chains sequenced from a single sample in a study of blood T cells in healthy people across ages. Through a sample-barcoded 5' primer and a J-beta primer mix, a second PCR was run for about 6 to 11 cycles. One entry per CDR3 protein results from TCRdb running MiXCR on the 5' RACE reads. The sample shows over 950,000 distinct CDR3 sequences, approximately 50% of them seen only once. Sequencing was done on a sample of blood. The source is a woman in her sixties or seventies in good health.

V and J are TRBV4-2 and TRBJ2-7; 12 nucleotides match TRBD1. This CDR3 contains 16 residues. With 1 base clipped from V and 4 bases from J, the junction kept 5 bases outside the gene matches. Germline V gene data show CDR1 as LGHNA and CDR2 as YNFKEQ. The CDR3 DNA is TGTGCCAGCAGCCAAGCGACGGGACAGGGGGCTTACGAGCAGTACTTC. Protein: CASSQATGQGAYEQYF.

This clonotype was counted only a few times. The chain combines TRBV20-1 with TRBJ2-3; 14 bases are shared with TRBD2. Per germline, CDR1 DFQATT and CDR2 SNEGSKA (reference sequence). The CDR3 runs 16 residues. With 6 bases clipped from V and 4 bases from J, the junction kept 9 bases outside the gene matches. The CDR3 protein is CSAPGLAGVRADTQYF. As DNA, the CDR3 is TGCAGTGCCCCGGGACTAGCGGGAGTCAGGGCAGATACGCAGTATTTT.

The chain is built from TRBV12-3 or TRBV12-4 and TRBJ2-1, with TRBD1 matching 7 bases. The CDR3 consists of 17 residues. The junction had 15 bases not matched to a gene; V was cut back by 4 bases and J by 6 bases. CDR3 nucleotide sequence: TGTGCCAGCAGTTCGCCACCCGGGACAGCGAAAAGCAATGAGCAGTTCTTC. Translated: CASSSPPGTAKSNEQFF.

The chain couples TRBV19 to TRBJ2-7; 10 nucleotides line up with TRBD2. The V gene's germline CDR1 is LNHDA and CDR2 SQIVND (reference sequence). The CDR3 length is 17 residues. Trimming took 5 bases from V and 0 from J; bases not matched to a gene: 10. CDR3 protein: CASSRTSGAMGSYEQYF. In nucleotides, the CDR3 is TGTGCCAGTAGTCGGACTAGCGGAGCAATGGGCTCCTACGAGCAGTACTTC.

This chain links TRBV12-5 with TRBJ2-3; D perhaps matches TRBD2 (6 bases). Trimming left V 2 bases short and J 11 bases short, with 11 bases between. The CDR3 loop spans 12 amino acids. The germline V gene encodes CDR1 LGHNT and CDR2 FRNRAP. DNA of the CDR3: TGTGCTAGTGGTTTGTCGGCGGGAAAGCAGTATTTT. This gives the protein CASGLSAGKQYF.

A note on this clonotype: The junction differs from germline at one of its ends, possibly a read error. This chain links TRBV7-9 with TRBJ1-2; D is ambiguous. Germline V CDR1 and CDR2: SEHNR, FQNEAQ (reference sequence). This CDR3 has 14 amino acids. The CDR3 DNA sequence: TGTGCCGGCAGAACGTCAGGTATCGGCTATGGCTACACCTTC. Protein product: CAGRTSGIGYGYTF.

This clonotype was recorded once. The chain employs TRBV7-2 and TRBJ2-6; D might be TRBD1 (7 bases). Trimming removed 6 bases at V and 8 bases at J, with 14 bases between. Germline V gene data show CDR1 as SGHTA and CDR2 as FQGNSA. The CDR3 is 14 residues long. The CDR3 sequence is CASSLAGQSNVLTF. The DNA of the CDR3 is TGTGCCAGCAGTTTGGCGGGACAGTCCAACGTCCTGACTTTC.

The chain uses TRBV6-2 or TRBV6-3 and TRBJ2-3; D possibly uses TRBD1 or TRBD2 (6 bases each). Trimming shortened V by 2 bases and J by 6 bases, and 12 bases separated the two germline ends. Germline values: CDR1 MNHEY, CDR2 SVGEGT. The CDR3 is 14 amino acids. CDR3 region: CASSYLSGADTQYF. As DNA, the CDR3 is TGTGCCAGCAGTTACCTCTCGGGGGCCGATACGCAGTATTTT.

There are a few counts of this clonotype. The chain links TRBV5-1 to TRBJ2-5; D is undetermined. Germline CDR1 SGHRS, CDR2 YFSETQ. Deletions cut 1 base from V and 1 base from J, with 8 bases between. There are 14 residues in the CDR3. The CDR3 DNA follows: TGCGCCAGCAGCTTGCCCGGCAGCCAAGAGACCCAGTACTTC. Its translation is CASSLPGSQETQYF.

There are a few counts of this clonotype. The gene calls are TRBV4-1 and TRBJ2-4; TRBD1 is a possible D gene (6 bases). From germline, CDR1 is MGHRA and CDR2 YSYEKL. Trimming stripped 5 bases from V and 8 bases from J, with 19 bases between. CDR3 length: 15 amino acids. CDR3 coding DNA: TGCGCCAGCAGCAGAACCGGGACAACGGGCGACATTCAGTACTTC. Translated, it gives CASSRTGTTGDIQYF.

This clonotype occurred once. The V call is TRBV7-3, the J call TRBJ2-3; perhaps TRBD2 as D (6 bases). Trimming removed 6 bases at V and 2 bases at J, with 12 bases between. From germline, CDR1 is SGHTA and CDR2 FQGTGA. The CDR3 has 14 amino acids. For the CDR3, the DNA is TGTGCCAGCAGTCGAGGGACTTTCACAGATACGCAGTATTTT. Its translation is CASSRGTFTDTQYF. The full variable domain, with the rest looked up from reference TRBV7-3 and TRBJ2-3, is GAGVSQTPSNKVTEKGKYVELRCDPISGHTALYWYRQSLGQGPEFLIYFQGTGAADDSGLPNDRFFAVRPEGSVSTLKIQRTERGDSAVYLCASSRGTFTDTQYFGPGTRLTVL.

V and J are TRBV28 and TRBJ2-1; 7 bases agree with TRBD2. With 1 base clipped from V and 13 bases from J, the junction kept 4 bases outside the gene matches. The CDR3 consists of 12 residues. Germline CDR1 MDHEN, CDR2 SYDVKM. CDR3 bases: TGTGCCAGCAGTTTATTAGGACTAGAACAGTTCTTC. Its protein is CASSLLGLEQFF. Combining the CDR3 with reference TRBV28 and TRBJ2-1 gives the whole variable domain DVKVTQSSRYLVKRTGEKVFLECVQDMDHENMFWYRQDPGLGLRLIYFSYDVKMKEKGDIPEGYSVSREKKERFSLILESASTNQTSMYLCASSLLGLEQFFGPGTRLTVL.

V gene TRBV4-1 combines with J gene TRBJ2-1, with no clear D. The CDR3 runs to 15 residues. The germline gives CDR1 MGHRA, CDR2 YSYEKL. Trimming took 2 bases from V and 8 from J, leaving 16 bases between them. The CDR3 loop reads CASSQTTGIWDEQFF. CDR3 DNA sequence: TGCGCCAGCAGCCAAACGACTGGGATATGGGATGAGCAGTTCTTC.

The chain recombines TRBV7-2 with TRBJ1-3, with D possibly matching TRBD1 (5 bases). The CDR3 contains 14 residues. CDR1 is SGHTA, CDR2 FQGNSA, per germline. Trimming shortened V by 9 bases and J by 2 bases, and 14 bases separated the two germline ends. The CDR3 region is CASTSVGAGNTIYF. The CDR3 DNA is TGTGCCAGTACCTCGGTGGGGGCTGGAAACACCATATATTTT.

The rearrangement joins TRBV20-1 to TRBJ2-7; tentative D call: TRBD2 (6 bases). The last part of the DNA fits TRBJ2-5 better; the J call may be wrong. This CDR3 has 12 residues. The germline gives CDR1 DFQATT, CDR2 SNEGSKA (reference sequence). This CDR3 is CSARIQGGTQYF. CDR3 nucleotide sequence: TGCAGTGCTAGAATCCAGGGAGGGACCCAGTACTTC.

This chain links TRBV15 with TRBJ2-5; the D gene is possibly TRBD1 (6 bases). The DNA end favors TRBJ2-7, so the J call may be wrong. Germline values: CDR1 LNHNV, CDR2 YYDKDF (reference sequence). This CDR3 spans 14 amino acids. The CDR3 sequence: CATSRDRDTYEQYF. Written as DNA, the CDR3 is TGTGCCACCAGCAGAGATCGGGACACCTACGAGCAGTACTTC.